Shown below are 5 T cell receptor beta chains from a single sample sequenced in a study of T cells in women clearing cervical HPV infection (dated by TCRdb to the late 2010s). The library was prepared using the immunoSEQ multiplex PCR assay. As stored in TCRdb, this immuneACCESS dataset retains in-frame rearrangements with V and J assigned. A fraction of the clones does not appear; measured against another copy, unresolved V genes explain less than half of the discrepancy, and the remainder lacks a known reason. This sample's table lists roughly 30,000 clones. The top ten clonotypes cover about 4.6% of the sample. The sequenced sample was blood buffy coat. The source of these receptors is a woman between 18 and 75 years old with a cervical HPV16 infection that either progressed to CIN3+ or cleared (not recorded which).

Turning to this clone: The DNA ends 3 residues before the CDR3 does, and the rest of the CDR3 is filled in from the germline J gene. The chain links TRBV5-1 to TRBJ2-3, with 8 nucleotides matching TRBD2. V shed 1 base, J shed 4 bases, and the junction held 8 bases outside the gene matches. The CDR3 has 16 amino acids. CDR1 and CDR2 from the germline V gene are SGHRS and YFSETQ. The CDR3 DNA, read in part, is TGCGCCAGCAGCTTGCCGACTAGCGCAGGGGCAGATACG. This translates into CASSLPTSAGADT. The entire CDR3 protein is CASSLPTSAGADTQYF.

Details on this clone: Coverage ceases 3 residues before the CDR3 finishes, and the germline J gene fills in the end. J is TRBJ1-6 and V is TRBV6-2 or TRBV6-3, with 10 bases that match TRBD1. This CDR3 is built from 15 residues. Trimming cost V 7 bases and J 5 bases; bases outside gene matches: 5. Germline values: CDR1 MNHEY, CDR2 SVGEGT. The covered CDR3 bases are TGTGCCAGCAATCCGGGACAGGGGAATAATTCACCC. Translated: CASNPGQGNNSP. The full CDR3 protein reads CASNPGQGNNSPLHF.

Regarding this clone: The CDR3 end lies 3 residues beyond the end of the read and is filled in from the germline J gene. The V call is TRBV11-3, the J call TRBJ2-7; tentatively, D is TRBD1 (5 bases). V gave up 5 bases and J gave up 3 bases, with 8 bases separating them. The germline V gene has CDR1 SGHNT and CDR2 YENEEA. The CDR3 runs to 12 residues. The CDR3 protein is CASSLDNYEQYF. The CDR3 bases that were read are TGTGCCAGCAGCCTGGACAACTACGAG.

The sequenced part of the CDR3 DNA is TGTGCCAGCAGTTTCACAGCTAACTATGGC. It yields the protein CASSFTANYG. The entire CDR3 protein is CASSFTANYGYTF. J is TRBJ1-2 and V is TRBV6-2 or TRBV6-3; no firm D call. The CDR3 goes on 3 residues after the read ends, and that part is filled in from the germline J gene. The CDR3 is 13 amino acids. Between the trimmed V and J ends, which lost 4 bases and 0 bases, there was a span of 6 bases. Looked up from germline, CDR1 is MNHEY and CDR2 is SVGEGT.

Concerning this clone itself: The read ends 3 residues before the CDR3 terminus; that terminus is restored from the germline J gene. This chain connects TRBV19 to TRBJ1-5; 10 bases line up with TRBD1. CDR1 is LNHDA and CDR2 is SQIVND in the germline V gene (reference sequence). The CDR3 has 14 residues. J was trimmed by 7 bases and V by 3 bases; bases with no gene match: 3. The CDR3 DNA, read in part, is TGTGCCAGTAGTATTGGACAGGGGGTCCAGCCC. It translates to CASSIGQGVQP. The whole CDR3 reads CASSIGQGVQPQHF. Full variable domain (outside the CDR3, taken from reference TRBV19 and TRBJ1-5): DGGITQSPKYLFRKEGQNVTLSCEQNLNHDAMYWYRQDPGQGLRLIYYSQIVNDFQKGDIAEGYSVSREKKESFPLTVTSAQKNPTAFYLCASSIGQGVQPQHFGDGTRLSIL.